At least ten counts were recorded for the clone carrying this T cell receptor (beta chain). The antigen is unknown. The sample belongs to a study of T-cell reconstitution after alpha-beta-depleted transplantation in children. Unique molecular identifiers were incorporated during preparation of the TCRbeta library. TCRdb processed the PCR reads anew with MiXCR; each CDR3 protein has one entry. The sample consists of 300,000 or so distinct CDR3 sequences, more than 20% of them appearing once. Germline-derived CDR1 and CDR2 are SGHRS and YFSETQ. The V and J ends lost 3 bases and 2 bases respectively, with 8 bases between them. The CDR3 has 13 residues. Regarding the study as a whole: Surviving recipient cells, namely T cells and thymic progenitors, were the source of high day-60 TCRbeta diversity in some patients. Reportedly, only several hundred clones from non-depleted graft cells drove alpha-beta T-cell counts at about two months. Newly produced T cells mostly accounted for T-cell counts and diversity one year post-transplant.

The TCR comes from a male patient under 18 who had a stem cell transplant for acute lymphoblastic leukemia, so the T cells may come from the graft donor. The sample in question was PBMCs, mostly from graft donor cells, obtained 180 days after TCRalphabeta/CD19-depleted stem cell transplant. This sequence joins TRBV5-1 and TRBJ2-5, with D perhaps matching TRBD1 (5 bases). CDR3 nucleotide sequence: TGCGCCAGCAGCTCTAGACAGCAAGAGACCCAGTACTTC. Its protein is CASSSRQQETQYF.